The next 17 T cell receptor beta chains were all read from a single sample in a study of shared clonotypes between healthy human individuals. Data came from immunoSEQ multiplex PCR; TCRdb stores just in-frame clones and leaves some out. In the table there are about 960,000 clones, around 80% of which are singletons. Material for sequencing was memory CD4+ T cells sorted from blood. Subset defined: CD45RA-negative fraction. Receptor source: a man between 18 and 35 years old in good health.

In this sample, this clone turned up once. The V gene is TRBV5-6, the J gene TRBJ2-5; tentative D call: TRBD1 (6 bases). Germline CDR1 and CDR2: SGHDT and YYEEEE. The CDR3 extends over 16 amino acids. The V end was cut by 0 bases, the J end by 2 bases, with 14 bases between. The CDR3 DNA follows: TGTGCCAGCAGCTTGGCATCGGGACACCGTCAAGAGACCCAGTACTTC. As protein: CASSLASGHRQETQYF.

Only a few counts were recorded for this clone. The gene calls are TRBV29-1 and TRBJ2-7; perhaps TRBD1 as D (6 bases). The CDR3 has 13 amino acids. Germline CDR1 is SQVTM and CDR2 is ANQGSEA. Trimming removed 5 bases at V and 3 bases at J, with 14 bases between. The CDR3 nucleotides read TGCAGCGTTAGCAAACAGGGTATCTACGAGCAGTACTTC. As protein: CSVSKQGIYEQYF.

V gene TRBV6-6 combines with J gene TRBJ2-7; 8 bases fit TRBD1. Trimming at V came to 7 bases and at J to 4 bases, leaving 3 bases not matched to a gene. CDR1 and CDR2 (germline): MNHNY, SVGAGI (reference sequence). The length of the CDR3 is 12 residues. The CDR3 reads CASTYRGYEQYF. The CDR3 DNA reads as TGTGCCAGCACGTACAGGGGGTACGAGCAGTACTTC.

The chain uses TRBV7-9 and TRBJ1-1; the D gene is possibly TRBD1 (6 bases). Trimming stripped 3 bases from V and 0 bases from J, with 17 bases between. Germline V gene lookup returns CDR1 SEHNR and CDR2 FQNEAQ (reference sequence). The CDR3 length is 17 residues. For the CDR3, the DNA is TGTGCCAGCAGCTTGGCTAGTACAGGGAACATGAACACTGAAGCTTTCTTT. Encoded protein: CASSLASTGNMNTEAFF.

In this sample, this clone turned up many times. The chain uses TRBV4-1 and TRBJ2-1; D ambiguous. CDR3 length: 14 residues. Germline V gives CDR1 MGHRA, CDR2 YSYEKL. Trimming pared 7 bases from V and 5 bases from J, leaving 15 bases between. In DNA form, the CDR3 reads TGCGCCAGCACCCAGTTGGGCCAGAACAATGAGCAGTTCTTC. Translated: CASTQLGQNNEQFF.

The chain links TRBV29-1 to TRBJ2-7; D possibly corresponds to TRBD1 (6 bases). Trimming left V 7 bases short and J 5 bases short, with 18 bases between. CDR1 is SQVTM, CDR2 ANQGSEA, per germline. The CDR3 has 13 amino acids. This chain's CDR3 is CSASGDKINEQYF. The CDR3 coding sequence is TGCAGCGCCTCCGGGGACAAGATTAACGAGCAGTACTTC.

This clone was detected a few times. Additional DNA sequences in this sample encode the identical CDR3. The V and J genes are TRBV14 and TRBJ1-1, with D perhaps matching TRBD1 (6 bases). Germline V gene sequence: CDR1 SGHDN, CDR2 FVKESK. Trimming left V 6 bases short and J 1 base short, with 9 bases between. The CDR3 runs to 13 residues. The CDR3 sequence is CASSLQGNTEAFF. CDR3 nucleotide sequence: TGTGCCAGCAGTCTACAGGGGAACACTGAAGCTTTCTTT.

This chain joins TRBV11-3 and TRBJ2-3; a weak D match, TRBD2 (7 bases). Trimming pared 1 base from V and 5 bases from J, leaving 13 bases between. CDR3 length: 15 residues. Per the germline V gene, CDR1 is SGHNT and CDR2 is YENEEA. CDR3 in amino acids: CASSLGGGAGDTQYF. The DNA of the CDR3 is TGTGCCAGCAGCTTAGGTGGGGGGGCCGGAGATACGCAGTATTTT.

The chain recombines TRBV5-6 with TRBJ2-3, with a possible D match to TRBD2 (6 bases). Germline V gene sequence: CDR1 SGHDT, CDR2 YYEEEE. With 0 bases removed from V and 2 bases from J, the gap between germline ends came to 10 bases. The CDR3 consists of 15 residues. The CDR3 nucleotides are TGTGCCAGCAGCTTGGGGGCGGGGACCACAGATACGCAGTATTTT. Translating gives CASSLGAGTTDTQYF.

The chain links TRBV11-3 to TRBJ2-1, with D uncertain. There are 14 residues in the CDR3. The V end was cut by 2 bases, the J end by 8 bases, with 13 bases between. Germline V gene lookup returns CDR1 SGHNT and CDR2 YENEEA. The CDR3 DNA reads TGTGCCAGCAGCTTATTTGCGGATCGCGATGAGCAGTTCTTC. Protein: CASSLFADRDEQFF. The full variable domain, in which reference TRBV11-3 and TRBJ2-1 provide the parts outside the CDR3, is EAGVVQSPRYKIIEKKQPVAFWCNPISGHNTLYWYLQNLGQGPELLIRYENEEAVDDSQLPKDRFSAERLKGVDSTLKIQPAELGDSAVYLCASSLFADRDEQFFGPGTRLTVL.

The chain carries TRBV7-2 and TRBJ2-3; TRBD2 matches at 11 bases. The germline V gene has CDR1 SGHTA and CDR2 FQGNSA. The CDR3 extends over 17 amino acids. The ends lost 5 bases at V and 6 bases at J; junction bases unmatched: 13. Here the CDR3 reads CASSPQSSGRAADTQYF. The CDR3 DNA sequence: TGTGCCAGCAGCCCCCAAAGTAGCGGGAGGGCCGCGGATACGCAGTATTTT.

This CDR3 reads CASSFQGTPRYTF. CDR3 DNA sequence: TGTGCCAGTAGTTTCCAAGGAACCCCACGCTACACCTTC. This chain connects TRBV19 to TRBJ1-2; D not resolved. This CDR3 is built from 13 residues. CDR1 is LNHDA, CDR2 SQIVND, per germline (reference sequence). Trimming removed 5 bases at V and 9 bases at J, with 16 bases between.

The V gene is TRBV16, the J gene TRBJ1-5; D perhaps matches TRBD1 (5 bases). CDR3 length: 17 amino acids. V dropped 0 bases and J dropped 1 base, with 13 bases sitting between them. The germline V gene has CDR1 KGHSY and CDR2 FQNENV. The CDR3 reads CASSQSKGGASNQPQHF. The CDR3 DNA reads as TGTGCCAGCAGCCAATCAAAGGGAGGGGCAAGCAATCAGCCCCAGCATTTT.

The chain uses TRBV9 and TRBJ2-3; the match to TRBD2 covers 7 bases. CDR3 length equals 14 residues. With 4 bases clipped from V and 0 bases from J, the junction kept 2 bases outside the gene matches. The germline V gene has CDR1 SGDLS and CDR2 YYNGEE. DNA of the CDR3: TGTGCCAGCAGCTCAGCGGGGAGCACAGATACGCAGTATTTT. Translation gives CASSSAGSTDTQYF.

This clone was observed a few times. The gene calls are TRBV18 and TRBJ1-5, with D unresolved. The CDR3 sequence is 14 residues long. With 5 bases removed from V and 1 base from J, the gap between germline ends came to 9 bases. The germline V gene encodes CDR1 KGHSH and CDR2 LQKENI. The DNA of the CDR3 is TGTGCCAGCTCAGTGGAGACAAGCAATCAGCCCCAGCATTTT. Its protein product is CASSVETSNQPQHF. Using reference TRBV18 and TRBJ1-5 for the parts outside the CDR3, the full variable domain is NAGVMQNPRHLVRRRGQEARLRCSPMKGHSHVYWYRQLPEEGLKFMVYLQKENIIDESGMPKERFSAEFPKEGPSILRIQQVVRGDSAAYFCASSVETSNQPQHFGDGTRLSIL.

The CDR3 DNA sequence: TGCGCCAGCAGCCTGGGTAGGGACTTCACAGATACGCAGTATTTT. Protein sequence: CASSLGRDFTDTQYF. This chain connects TRBV5-1 to TRBJ2-3; perhaps TRBD2 as D (6 bases). The V end was cut by 4 bases, the J end by 2 bases, with 14 bases between. The CDR3 has 15 amino acids. Germline-derived CDR1 and CDR2 are SGHRS and YFSETQ.

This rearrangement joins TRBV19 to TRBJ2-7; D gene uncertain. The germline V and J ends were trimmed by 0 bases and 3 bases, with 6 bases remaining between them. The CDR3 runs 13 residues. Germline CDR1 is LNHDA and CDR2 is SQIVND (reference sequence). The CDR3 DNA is TGTGCCAGTAGTATAGACTCCGGCTACGAGCAGTACTTC. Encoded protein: CASSIDSGYEQYF.